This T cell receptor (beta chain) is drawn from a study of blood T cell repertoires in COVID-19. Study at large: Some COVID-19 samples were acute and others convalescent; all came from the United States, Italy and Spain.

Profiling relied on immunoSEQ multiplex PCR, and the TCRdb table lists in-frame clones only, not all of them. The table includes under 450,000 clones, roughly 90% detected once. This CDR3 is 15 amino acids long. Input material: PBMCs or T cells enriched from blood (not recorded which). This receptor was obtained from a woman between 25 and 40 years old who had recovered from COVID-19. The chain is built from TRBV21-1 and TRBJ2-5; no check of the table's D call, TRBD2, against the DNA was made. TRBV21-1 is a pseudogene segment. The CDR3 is CATREAPLNQETQYF. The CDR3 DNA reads TGTGCCACGCGGGAGGCCCCACTTAACCAAGAGACCCAGTACTTC.